One and the same sample provided the 6 T cell receptor beta chains below, sequenced in a study of cytomegalovirus exposure and HLA in healthy donors. The table came from immunoSEQ multiplex PCR; TCRdb's copy has only in-frame clones and leaves some out. In the table there are under 200,000 clones, around 92% of which are singletons. Sequencing was done on a sample of PBMCs. These receptors were obtained from a young man in good health and CMV-seropositive.

V gene TRBV4-1 combines with J gene TRBJ1-3; 7 nucleotides align to TRBD1. Looked up from germline, CDR1 is MGHRA and CDR2 is YSYEKL. This CDR3 has 15 amino acids. The trim removed 1 base at V and 3 bases at J, leaving 3 bases unmatched. The chain's CDR3 is CASSQGGGGGNTIYF. The DNA of the CDR3 is TGCGCCAGCAGCCAAGGAGGGGGCGGTGGAAACACCATATATTTT.

In its sample, this clone was seen once. The V call is TRBV5-1, the J call TRBJ2-1; 9 bases align to TRBD2. Germline CDR1 reads SGHRS; CDR2 reads YFSETQ. The CDR3 is made up of 17 amino acids. V was pared by 3 bases and J by 0 bases, with 7 bases of the junction left unmatched. CDR3 sequence: CASSWTKAGGSYNEQFF. The DNA for the CDR3 is TGCGCCAGCAGCTGGACTAAAGCGGGAGGCTCCTACAATGAGCAGTTCTTC.

The chain employs TRBV10-1 and TRBJ1-4, with D uncertain. Trimming cost V 0 bases and J 5 bases, with 7 bases left between them. This CDR3 contains 14 residues. CDR1 WNHNN and CDR2 SYGVQD come from the germline V gene (reference sequence). The CDR3 loop is CASSESSKNEKLFF. CDR3 in DNA: TGCGCCAGCAGTGAGTCAAGCAAGAATGAAAAACTGTTTTTT.

V and J are TRBV7-9 and TRBJ2-2; 7 positions match TRBD2. This CDR3 comprises 17 residues. Germline values: CDR1 SEHNR, CDR2 FQNEAQ (reference sequence). With V trimmed by 2 bases and J by 1 base, 7 bases remained unmatched. The CDR3 sequence is CASSLLASGENTGELFF. The CDR3 DNA reads TGTGCCAGCAGCTTATTGGCTAGCGGTGAGAACACCGGGGAGCTGTTTTTT.

This clone was counted a single time. The V call is TRBV18, the J call TRBJ2-3; D ambiguous. Trimming took off 4 bases at V and 3 bases at J, with 11 bases between the two ends. Germline V gene data show CDR1 as KGHSH and CDR2 as LQKENI. The CDR3 contains 14 residues. CDR3 sequence (DNA): TGTGCCAGCTCACTAAGTCCGGGTACAGATACGCAGTATTTT. Protein product: CASSLSPGTDTQYF.

V is TRBV18 and J is TRBJ2-1; unclear D gene. There are 14 residues in the CDR3. Germline values: CDR1 KGHSH, CDR2 LQKENI. Trimming shortened V by 3 bases and J by 0 bases, and 6 bases separated the two germline ends. CDR3 protein: CASSPSSSYNEQFF. In DNA, the CDR3 is TGTGCCAGCTCACCGAGTAGCTCCTACAATGAGCAGTTCTTC.